This T cell receptor beta chain was recorded in a study of CD8+CD57+ T cells in acquired aplastic anemia. Overall study: Mean yield of DNA from sorted CD4+ and CD8+ cells was around 3 ug.

The CDR3 consists of 17 residues. Trimming removed 2 bases at V and 4 bases at J, with 17 bases between. By flow cytometry, patients selected for sequencing had shown an expansion of CD8+CD57+ cells. Every patient presented with severe acquired aplastic anemia. Patients were treatment-naive when blood was sampled. General study findings and limits: Researchers report that twenty-nine CD8+ CDR3 sequences appeared in both patients and controls.

Profiling that covered TCR beta VDJ and CDR3 relied on genomic DNA as its template. TCRdb fed the reads into MiXCR, producing one record per CDR3 protein. The data hold about 120,000 distinct CDR3 sequences, with under 65% observed a single time. There are many counts of this clonotype. What it binds is not known. This rearrangement joins TRBV12-3 or TRBV12-4 to TRBJ2-2; the D is unclear. This clonotype was sampled from a human donor with aplastic anemia. The source material was sorted CD4+, CD8+, or CD8+CD57+ T cells (not recorded which) from PBMCs. CDR3 amino acids: CASSLMYLTRSTGELFF. CDR3 sequence (DNA): TGTGCCAGCAGTTTAATGTACCTCACAAGAAGCACCGGGGAGCTGTTTTTT.